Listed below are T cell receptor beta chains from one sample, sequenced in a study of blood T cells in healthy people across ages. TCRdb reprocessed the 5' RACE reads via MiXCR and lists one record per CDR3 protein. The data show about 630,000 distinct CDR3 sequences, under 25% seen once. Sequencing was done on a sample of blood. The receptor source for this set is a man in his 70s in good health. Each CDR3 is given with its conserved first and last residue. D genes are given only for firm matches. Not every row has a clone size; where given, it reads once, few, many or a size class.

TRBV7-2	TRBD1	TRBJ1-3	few	TGTGCCAGCAGCCCGGGACAGCCCTCCTCTGGAAACACCATATATTTT	CASSPGQPSSGNTIYF
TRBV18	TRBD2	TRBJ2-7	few	TGTGCCAGCTCACCACCGACGGGAGGCTACGAGCAGTACTTC	CASSPPTGGYEQYF
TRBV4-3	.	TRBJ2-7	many	TGCGCCAGCAGCCAAGACGCCTGGACCTACGAGCAGTACTTC	CASSQDAWTYEQYF
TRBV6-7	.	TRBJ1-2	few	TGTGCCAGCGGGGCGAAGGACTATGGCTACACCTTC	CASGAKDYGYTF
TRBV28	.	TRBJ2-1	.	TGTGCCAGCAGCCGTAGCGTGGGTGAGCAGTTCTTC	CASSRSVGEQFF
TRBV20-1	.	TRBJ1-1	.	TGCAGTGTTAGAAGGGGGTTTGTACGGACTGAAGCTTTCTTT	CSVRRGFVRTEAFF
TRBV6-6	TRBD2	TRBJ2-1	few	TGTGCCAGCTCGAGCGGGAGGGCCGTCGCCTACAATGAGCAGTTCTTC	CASSSGRAVAYNEQFF
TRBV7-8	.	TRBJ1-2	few	TGTGCCAGCAGCTTGTGGGCAGACGGCTACACCTTC	CASSLWADGYTF
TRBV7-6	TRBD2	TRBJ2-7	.	TGTGCCAGCAGCGGCCGGACTAGCGGTTCCTACGAGCAGTACTTC	CASSGRTSGSYEQYF
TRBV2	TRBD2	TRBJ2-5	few	TGTGCCAGCAGTGTGACTAGCGGGAGGCCCCAAGAGACCCAGTACTTC	CASSVTSGRPQETQYF
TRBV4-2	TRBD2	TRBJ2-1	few	TGTGCCAGCAGCCAAGTTTCGCGCGGGAGGGCTGATTACAATGAGCAGTTCTTC	CASSQVSRGRADYNEQFF
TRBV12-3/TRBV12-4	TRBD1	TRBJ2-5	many	TGTGCCAGCAGACCGACAGGGGGTTGGGAGACCCAGTACTTC	CASRPTGGWETQYF
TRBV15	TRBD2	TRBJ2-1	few	TGTGCCACCAGCAGAGATAGAGCGGGAGCGACTGAGCAGTTCTTC	CATSRDRAGATEQFF
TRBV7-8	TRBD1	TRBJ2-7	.	TGTGCCAGCAGCTTACAGGGGGCGGGAGAGCAGTACTTC	CASSLQGAGEQYF